This TCR beta chain was captured by sequencing in a study of Ad26.COV2.S vaccination and SARS-CoV-2 variants. The study, taken as a whole, reports: After vaccination, reports described spike-specific CD8+ and CD4+ T cell responses as showing substantial breadth. Placebo recipients showed lower spike-specific TCR breadth than vaccinees.

Germline CDR1 and CDR2: MNHEY and SVGAGI. Trimming cost V 4 bases and J 4 bases; bases outside gene matches: 5. The CDR3 runs 14 residues. Only in-frame clones appear in the TCRdb table, and some are missing; sequencing was by immunoSEQ multiplex PCR. In the table there are some 640,000 clones, about 89% of which are singletons. Treatment denoted: roughly 18 received Ad26.COV2.S at low or high dose, single or two shots; about 5 received placebo; per-sample allocation not given. Day 63 following the first vaccine or placebo injection was when the samples were taken. This Boston cohort included adults aged 18-55 years. Expressing Wuhan-strain SARS-CoV-2 spike, an Ad26 vector served as the vaccine. To note about this clone: What it recognizes is unknown.

Sample: peripheral blood, taken in a trial of Ad26.COV2.S vaccine versus placebo. This chain uses TRBV6-5 with TRBJ1-1; 8 bases are a match to TRBD1. The TCR was taken from a person aged 18-65 years who received the Ad26.COV2.S COVID-19 vaccine or a placebo. The CDR3 sequence: CASSSLTGATEAFF. For the CDR3, the DNA is TGTGCCAGCAGTTCATTGACAGGGGCCACTGAAGCTTTCTTT.